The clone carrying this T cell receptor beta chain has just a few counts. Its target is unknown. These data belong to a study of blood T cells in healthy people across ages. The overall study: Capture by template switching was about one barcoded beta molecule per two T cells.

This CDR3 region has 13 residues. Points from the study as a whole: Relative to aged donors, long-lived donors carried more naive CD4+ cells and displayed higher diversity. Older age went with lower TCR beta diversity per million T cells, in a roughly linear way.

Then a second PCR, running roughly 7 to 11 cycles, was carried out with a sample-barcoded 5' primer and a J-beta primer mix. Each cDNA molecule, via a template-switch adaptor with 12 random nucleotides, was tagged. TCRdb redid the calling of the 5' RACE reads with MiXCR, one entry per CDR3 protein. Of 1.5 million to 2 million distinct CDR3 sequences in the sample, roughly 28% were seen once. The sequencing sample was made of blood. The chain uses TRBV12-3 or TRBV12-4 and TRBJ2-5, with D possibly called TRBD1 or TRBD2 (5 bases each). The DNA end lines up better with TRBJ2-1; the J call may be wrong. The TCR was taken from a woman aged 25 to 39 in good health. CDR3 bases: TGTGCCAGCAGTTTAAGGGACCAAGAGACCCAGTTCTTC. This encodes CASSLRDQETQFF.